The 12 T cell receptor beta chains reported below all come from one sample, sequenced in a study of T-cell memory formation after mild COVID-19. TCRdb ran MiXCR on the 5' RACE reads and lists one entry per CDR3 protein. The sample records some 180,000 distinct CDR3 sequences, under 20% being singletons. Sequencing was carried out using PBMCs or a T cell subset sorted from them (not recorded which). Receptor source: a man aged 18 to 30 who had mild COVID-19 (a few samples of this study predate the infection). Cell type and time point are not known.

This CDR3 reads CSVRIRDKTEAFF. Here the CDR3 DNA reads TGCAGCGTGAGGATCCGGGACAAAACTGAAGCTTTCTTT. The rearrangement joins TRBV29-1 to TRBJ1-1, with TRBD1 as a possible D gene (6 bases). V was clipped by 6 bases and J by 5 bases, with 16 bases between them. Per the germline V gene, CDR1 is SQVTM and CDR2 is ANQGSEA. The length of the CDR3 is 13 residues.

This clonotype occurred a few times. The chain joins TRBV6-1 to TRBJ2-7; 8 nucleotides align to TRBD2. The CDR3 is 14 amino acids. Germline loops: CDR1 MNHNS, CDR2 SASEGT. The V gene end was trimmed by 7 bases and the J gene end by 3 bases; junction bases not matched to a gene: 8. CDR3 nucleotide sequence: TGTGCCAGCAACGTGACTAGCGTTTTCTACGAGCAGTACGTC. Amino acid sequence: CASNVTSVFYEQYV.

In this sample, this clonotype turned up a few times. CDR3 coding DNA: TGCGCCAGCAGTGAGGGGGATCAGCCCCAGCATTTT. The encoded protein is CASSEGDQPQHF. This sequence joins TRBV10-1 and TRBJ1-5; no reliable D call. CDR1 and CDR2 from the germline V gene are WNHNN and SYGVQD (reference sequence). Deletions cut 2 bases from V and 5 bases from J, with 4 bases between. The CDR3 contains 12 residues.

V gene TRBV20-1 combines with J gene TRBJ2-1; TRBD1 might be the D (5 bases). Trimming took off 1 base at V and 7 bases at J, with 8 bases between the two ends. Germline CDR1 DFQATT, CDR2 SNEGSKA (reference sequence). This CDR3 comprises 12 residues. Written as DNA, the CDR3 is TGCAGTGCTAGAGGAGCAGGGAATGAGCAGTTCTTC. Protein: CSARGAGNEQFF.

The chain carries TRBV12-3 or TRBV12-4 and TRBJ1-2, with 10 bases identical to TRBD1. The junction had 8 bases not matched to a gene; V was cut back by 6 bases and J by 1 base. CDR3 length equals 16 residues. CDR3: CASSRDRGRGNYGYTF. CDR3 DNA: TGTGCCAGCAGCCGCGACAGGGGGCGAGGTAACTATGGCTACACCTTC.

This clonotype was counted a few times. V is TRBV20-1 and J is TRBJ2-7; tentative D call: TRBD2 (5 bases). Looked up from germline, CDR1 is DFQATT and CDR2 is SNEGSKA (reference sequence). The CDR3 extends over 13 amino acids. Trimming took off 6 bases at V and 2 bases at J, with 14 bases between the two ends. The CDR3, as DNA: TGCAGTGCCGAACCCGACGGGACCTACGAGCAGTACGTC. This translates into CSAEPDGTYEQYV.

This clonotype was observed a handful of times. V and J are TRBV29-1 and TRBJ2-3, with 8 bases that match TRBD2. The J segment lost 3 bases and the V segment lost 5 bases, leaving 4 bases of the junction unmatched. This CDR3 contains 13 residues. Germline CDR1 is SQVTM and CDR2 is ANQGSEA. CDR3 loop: CSVRRGATDTQYF. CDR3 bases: TGCAGCGTTAGGCGGGGGGCTACAGATACGCAGTATTTT.

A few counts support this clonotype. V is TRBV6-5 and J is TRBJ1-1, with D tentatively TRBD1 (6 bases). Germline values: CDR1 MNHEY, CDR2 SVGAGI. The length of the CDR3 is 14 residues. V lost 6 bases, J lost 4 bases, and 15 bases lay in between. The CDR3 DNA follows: TGTGCCAGCAGCCAAATCAGGGGATCCACTGAAGCTTTCTTT. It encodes CASSQIRGSTEAFF.

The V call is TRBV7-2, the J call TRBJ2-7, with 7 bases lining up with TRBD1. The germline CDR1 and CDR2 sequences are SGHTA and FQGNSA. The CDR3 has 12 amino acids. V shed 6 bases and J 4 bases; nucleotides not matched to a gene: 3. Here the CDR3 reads CASRLTGYEQYF. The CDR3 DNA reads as TGTGCCAGCAGATTGACAGGGTACGAGCAGTACTTC.

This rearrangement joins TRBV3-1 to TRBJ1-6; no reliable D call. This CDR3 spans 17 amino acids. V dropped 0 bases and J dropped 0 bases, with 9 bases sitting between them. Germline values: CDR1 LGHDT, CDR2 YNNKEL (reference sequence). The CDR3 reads CASSQDLGSSYNSPLHF. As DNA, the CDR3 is TGTGCCAGCAGCCAAGATCTCGGGAGCTCCTATAATTCACCCCTCCACTTT.

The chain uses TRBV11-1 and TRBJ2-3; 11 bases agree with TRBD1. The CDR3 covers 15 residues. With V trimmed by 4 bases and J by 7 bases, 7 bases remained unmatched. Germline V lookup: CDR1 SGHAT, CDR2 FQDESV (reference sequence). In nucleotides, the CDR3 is TGTGCCAGCAGCTCCGGGACAGGGGGAAGGAATACGCAGTATTTT. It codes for CASSSGTGGRNTQYF.

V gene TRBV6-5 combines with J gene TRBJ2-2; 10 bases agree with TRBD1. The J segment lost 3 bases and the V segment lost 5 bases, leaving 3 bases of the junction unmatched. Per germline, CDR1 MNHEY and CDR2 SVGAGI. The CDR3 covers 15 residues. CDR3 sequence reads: CASSDRGPDTGELFF. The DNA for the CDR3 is TGTGCCAGCAGTGACAGGGGGCCCGACACCGGGGAGCTGTTTTTT.